Each of the 31 T cell receptor beta chains below was sequenced from the same sample in a study of OX40 agonist ivuxolimab in advanced cancers. The library was produced with the immunoSEQ multiplex PCR assay. Drawn from immuneACCESS, this table holds only the in-frame rearrangements with V and J called that TCRdb kept. Clones are partly lost; checked studies trace under half to an unresolved V gene and leave the rest unexplained. In this sample the table shows tens of thousands of clones, 92% of which occur a single time. The ten largest clones capture 6% to 8% of the sample. The specimen comprised CD4+ or CD8+ T cells sorted from blood, sampled in a trial of the OX40 agonist ivuxolimab. These receptors were taken from an adult with an advanced solid tumor such as melanoma, head and neck, liver or kidney cancer.

The V call is TRBV5-1, the J call TRBJ1-1; 9 bases align to TRBD1. The CDR3 consists of 18 residues. CDR1 and CDR2 from the germline V gene are SGHRS and YFSETQ. Trimming removed 2 bases from V and 0 bases from J; junction bases left unmatched: 11. Written as DNA, the CDR3 is TGCGCCAGCAGCTTACCCCCGGGGACAGGGCCTATGAACACTGAAGCTTTCTTT. Amino acids: CASSLPPGTGPMNTEAFF.

V and J are TRBV4-1 and TRBJ1-6; possibly TRBD1 for D (6 bases). CDR1 MGHRA and CDR2 YSYEKL come from the germline V gene. The CDR3 spans 15 residues. The V and J ends lost 0 bases and 9 bases respectively, with 12 bases between them. The CDR3 reads CASSQEPTGSSPLHF. The CDR3, as DNA: TGCGCCAGCAGCCAAGAACCAACAGGGAGTTCACCCCTCCACTTT.

In this sample, this clone turned up a few times. V and J are TRBV6-1 and TRBJ2-5; D call uncertain. CDR3 size: 15 residues. Germline V gene lookup returns CDR1 MNHNS and CDR2 SASEGT. V lost 1 base and J lost 2, with 11 bases in between. The CDR3 loop is CASSEGAGSQETQYF. The CDR3 region has the DNA TGTGCCAGCAGTGAAGGGGCAGGAAGTCAAGAGACCCAGTACTTC.

The gene calls are TRBV6-6 and TRBJ2-5; D may be TRBD1 (6 bases). The CDR3 consists of 14 residues. Germline V gene lookup returns CDR1 MNHNY and CDR2 SVGAGI (reference sequence). The germline V and J ends were trimmed by 7 bases and 4 bases, with 16 bases remaining between them. CDR3 DNA sequence: TGTGCCAGCACTCACACAGGGTCCTTAGAGACCCAGTACTTC. This gives the protein CASTHTGSLETQYF.

The J gene is TRBJ1-2, the V gene TRBV6-5; D gene uncertain. V gave up 4 bases and J gave up 4 bases, with 13 bases separating them. This CDR3 contains 14 residues. Per germline, CDR1 MNHEY and CDR2 SVGAGI. The CDR3 bases are TGTGCCAGCAGTTTACGGGGTTTTACCTATGGCTACACCTTC. It translates to CASSLRGFTYGYTF.

This clone was counted a single time. One junction end does not reproduce the germline sequence, and a read error may be involved. The chain is built from TRBV5-8 and TRBJ1-2, with TRBD1 matching 7 bases. Germline CDR1 reads SGHTS; CDR2 reads YDEGEE. The CDR3 is 14 amino acids. The CDR3 DNA follows: TGTGCCAGCACCTTGAGGGGGCTGGCCTATGGCTACACCTTC. Translation gives CASTLRGLAYGYTF.

J is TRBJ2-3 and V is TRBV10-1; D ambiguous. Germline values: CDR1 WNHNN, CDR2 SYGVQD (reference sequence). This CDR3 comprises 11 residues. V lost 6 bases and J lost 6, with 7 bases in between. Written as DNA, the CDR3 is TGCGCCAGCAGCTTCAAGGATACGCAGTATTTT. Its protein is CASSFKDTQYF.

This rearrangement joins TRBV7-8 to TRBJ2-1; 8 bases are shared with TRBD1. Germline V lookup: CDR1 SGHVS, CDR2 FQNEAQ. J was trimmed by 0 bases and V by 5 bases; bases with no gene match: 6. CDR3 length: 16 amino acids. The CDR3 here is CASSRSGTGSYNEQFF. The CDR3 DNA sequence: TGTGCCAGCAGCCGATCCGGGACAGGCTCCTACAATGAGCAGTTCTTC.

The chain's CDR3 is CASSQDRNLNNEQFF. CDR3 nucleotide sequence: TGTGCCAGCAGTCAGGACAGGAACCTAAACAATGAGCAGTTCTTC. The chain has TRBV6-5 and TRBJ2-1, with TRBD1 identical over 7 bases. V shed 5 bases, J shed 5 bases, and the junction held 9 bases outside the gene matches. CDR1 MNHEY and CDR2 SVGAGI come from the germline V gene. This CDR3 has 15 amino acids.

The rearrangement links TRBV4-1 to TRBJ1-4, with a possible D match to TRBD1 (5 bases). In germline, CDR1 is MGHRA, CDR2 YSYEKL. CDR3 length equals 15 residues. V was clipped by 4 bases and J by 3 bases, with 12 bases between them. CDR3: CASSRVGTANEKLFF. The CDR3 coding sequence is TGCGCCAGCAGCCGAGTCGGGACTGCTAATGAAAAACTGTTTTTT.

The chain joins TRBV11-2 to TRBJ2-5; 10 positions match TRBD2. Per germline, CDR1 SGHAT and CDR2 FQNNGV. The CDR3 extends over 15 amino acids. The J segment lost 4 bases and the V segment lost 5 bases, leaving 7 bases of the junction unmatched. In DNA form, the CDR3 reads TGTGCCAGCAGCGAGTGGACTAGCGGATTAGAGACCCAGTACTTC. Its translation is CASSEWTSGLETQYF.

Here the CDR3 DNA reads TGCGCCAGCAGCCAAACGGGGAATCAGCCCCAGCATTTT. Protein: CASSQTGNQPQHF. The gene calls are TRBV5-1 and TRBJ1-5; D ambiguous. Per germline, CDR1 SGHRS and CDR2 YFSETQ. The CDR3 loop spans 13 amino acids. Trimming pared 4 bases from V and 4 bases from J, leaving 9 bases between.

V and J are TRBV19 and TRBJ1-4, with D possibly TRBD1 on 6 matching bases. The germline V and J ends were trimmed by 5 bases and 5 bases, with 18 bases remaining between them. The CDR3 extends over 16 amino acids. Germline CDR1 reads LNHDA; CDR2 reads SQIVND (reference sequence). This CDR3 is CASSRNPGQLNEKLFF. In DNA form, the CDR3 reads TGTGCCAGTAGTCGAAACCCAGGACAGCTAAATGAAAAACTGTTTTTT.

The V gene is TRBV29-1, the J gene TRBJ2-2; D gene uncertain. Looked up from germline, CDR1 is SQVTM and CDR2 is ANQGSEA. The CDR3 runs 14 residues. Between the trimmed V and J ends, which lost 4 bases and 1 base, there was a span of 10 bases. The CDR3 region has the DNA TGCAGCGTTGTGGTAGATATGAACACCGGGGAGCTGTTTTTT. Its protein is CSVVVDMNTGELFF.

The chain combines TRBV11-2 with TRBJ2-3; possibly TRBD2 for D (6 bases). The V end was cut by 1 base, the J end by 0 bases, with 8 bases between. The length of the CDR3 is 15 residues. Germline values: CDR1 SGHAT, CDR2 FQNNGV. The CDR3 region is CASSLGGVSTDTQYF. As DNA, the CDR3 is TGTGCCAGCAGCTTAGGCGGGGTTAGCACAGATACGCAGTATTTT.

The chain recombines TRBV11-2 with TRBJ1-6; 10 bases line up with TRBD1. V was clipped by 0 bases and J by 7 bases; unmatched bases: 3. Germline V lookup: CDR1 SGHAT, CDR2 FQNNGV. This CDR3 is 16 amino acids long. CDR3 residues: CASSLDRTGGNSPLHF. CDR3 nucleotides: TGTGCCAGCAGCTTAGATAGGACAGGGGGAAATTCACCCCTCCACTTT. The complete variable domain, with remaining parts taken from reference TRBV11-2 and TRBJ1-6, reads EAGVAQSPRYKIIEKRQSVAFWCNPISGHATLYWYQQILGQGPKLLIQFQNNGVVDDSQLPKDRFSAERLKGVDSTLKIQPAKLEDSAVYLCASSLDRTGGNSPLHFGNGTRLTVT.

This rearrangement joins TRBV4-1 to TRBJ2-7, with D tentatively TRBD1 or TRBD2 (5 bases each). The V gene's germline CDR1 is MGHRA and CDR2 YSYEKL. This CDR3 is built from 14 residues. Trimming left V 4 bases short and J 2 bases short, with 12 bases between. CDR3 in DNA: TGCGCCAGCAGCCTGAAGAGGGGCGCCTACGAGCAGTACGTC. Residues: CASSLKRGAYEQYV.

In the case of this clone: Germline and junction disagree at one end, which may indicate a read error. The chain couples TRBV5-6 to TRBJ2-7; the D gene is possibly TRBD2 (5 bases). This CDR3 spans 14 amino acids. Germline CDR1 is SGHDT and CDR2 is YYEEEE. CDR3 region: CASSWRRSTREQHF. The CDR3 coding sequence is TGTGCCAGCAGCTGGAGGCGGTCTACGAGGGAGCAGCACTTC. The full variable domain, with the rest looked up from reference TRBV5-6 and TRBJ2-7, is DAGVTQSPTHLIKTRGQQVTLRCSPKSGHDTVSWYQQALGQGPQFIFQYYEEEERQRGNFPDRFSGHQFPNYSSELNVNALLLGDSALYLCASSWRRSTREQHFGPGTRLTVT.

The chain carries TRBV10-1 and TRBJ2-2; a weak D match, TRBD1 (5 bases). CDR3 size: 15 residues. Trimming removed 2 bases from V and 6 bases from J, with 13 bases in between. Per the germline V gene, CDR1 is WNHNN and CDR2 is SYGVQD (reference sequence). Here the CDR3 DNA reads TGCGCCAGCAGTGAGGATCAGGGAACCCCCGGGGAGCTGTTTTTT. This encodes CASSEDQGTPGELFF.

The V gene is TRBV28, the J gene TRBJ2-7; D gene unclear. This CDR3 has 12 residues. In germline, CDR1 is MDHEN, CDR2 SYDVKM. V dropped 2 bases and J dropped 6 bases, with 8 bases sitting between them. CDR3 loop: CASSLVQSEQYF. The CDR3 coding sequence is TGTGCCAGCAGTTTAGTCCAGTCCGAGCAGTACTTC.

The CDR3 spells CASSLPGHGILNYGYTF. The CDR3 coding sequence is TGCGCCAGCAGCCTCCCGGGACACGGGATCCTTAACTATGGCTACACCTTC. The V gene is TRBV4-1, the J gene TRBJ1-2, with a weak D call TRBD1 (6 bases). With 4 bases removed from V and 1 base from J, the gap between germline ends came to 19 bases. Per the germline V gene, CDR1 is MGHRA and CDR2 is YSYEKL. This CDR3 contains 17 residues.

This clone was counted a single time. The chain recombines TRBV6-4 with TRBJ1-1, with 9 bases aligning to TRBD1. The CDR3 has 14 residues. The V and J ends lost 6 bases and 1 base, in that order; junction bases with no gene match: 3. In germline, CDR1 is MRHNA, CDR2 SNTAGT. The CDR3 DNA follows: TGTGCCAGCAGCCTGGGACAGGGGAACACTGAAGCTTTCTTT. It specifies CASSLGQGNTEAFF.

This chain joins TRBV6-4 and TRBJ1-3; 7 nucleotides match TRBD1. This CDR3 comprises 19 residues. CDR1 is MRHNA, CDR2 SNTAGT, per germline. The V segment lost 6 bases and the J segment 0 bases; nucleotides outside the gene matches: 17. The CDR3 bases are TGTGCCAGCAGGGGTAGAGACAGGGTTGAGCTCTGCTCTGGAAACACCATATATTTT. Translated: CASRGRDRVELCSGNTIYF.

The chain joins TRBV6-5 to TRBJ2-7, with D unresolved. V was shortened by 9 bases and J by 6 bases, with 12 bases between the two germline ends. Germline values: CDR1 MNHEY, CDR2 SVGAGI. The CDR3 has 11 residues. CDR3 nucleotide sequence: TGTGCCAGATGGTACAAAGGCGAGCAGTACGTC. This sequence encodes CARWYKGEQYV.

The rearrangement uses TRBV6-5 and TRBJ2-5, with 7 nucleotides matching TRBD1. The V segment lost 2 bases and the J segment 5 bases; nucleotides outside the gene matches: 11. Germline CDR1 reads MNHEY; CDR2 reads SVGAGI. The CDR3 runs to 16 residues. CDR3 nucleotide sequence: TGTGCCAGCAGTTACAGGGGGCGCACGGTTGGGGAGACCCAGTACTTC. The encoded protein is CASSYRGRTVGETQYF.

Notes on this clone: Other DNA variants within this sample encode the same CDR3. The chain joins TRBV19 to TRBJ1-3; D gene unclear. V was shortened by 3 bases and J by 4 bases, with 10 bases between the two germline ends. Per germline, CDR1 LNHDA and CDR2 SQIVND (reference sequence). The CDR3 consists of 14 residues. CDR3 bases: TGTGCCAGTAGTATCGGAGGCCTCGGAAACACCATATATTTT. Translation: CASSIGGLGNTIYF.

This clone was found once. The chain links TRBV28 to TRBJ2-1; D is perhaps TRBD1 or TRBD2 (5 bases each). The CDR3 contains 14 residues. V lost 4 bases, J lost 5 bases, and 12 bases lay in between. Germline lookup yields CDR1 MDHEN and CDR2 SYDVKM. CDR3 region: CASSYPGPNNEQFF. CDR3 coding DNA: TGTGCCAGCAGTTACCCGGGACCAAACAATGAGCAGTTCTTC.

The chain has TRBV7-9 and TRBJ2-1; the D is unclear. CDR1 is SEHNR and CDR2 is FQNEAQ in the germline V gene (reference sequence). V was cut by 7 bases and J by 2 bases, with 15 bases left in between. The CDR3 loop spans 15 amino acids. This CDR3 is CASKSLSTAYNEQFF. CDR3 DNA: TGTGCCAGCAAGTCGCTGTCGACGGCCTACAATGAGCAGTTCTTC.

This CDR3 reads CASSESGSGSPLHF. The CDR3 DNA is TGTGCCAGCAGTGAATCAGGGAGCGGTTCACCCCTCCACTTT. The rearrangement joins TRBV25-1 to TRBJ1-6; tentatively, D is TRBD1 (5 bases). The CDR3 extends over 14 amino acids. V lost 1 base and J lost 9, with 10 bases in between. Germline V gene data show CDR1 as MGHDK and CDR2 as SYGVNS. Full variable domain (remainder filled in from reference TRBV25-1 and TRBJ1-6): EADIYQTPRYLVIGTGKKITLECSQTMGHDKMYWYQQDPGMELHLIHYSYGVNSTEKGDLSSESTVSRIRTEHFPLTLESARPSHTSQYLCASSESGSGSPLHFGNGTRLTVT.

V gene TRBV27 combines with J gene TRBJ2-3, with D possibly matching TRBD2 (5 bases). The length of the CDR3 is 17 residues. Germline CDR1 and CDR2: MNHEY and SMNVEV (reference sequence). Trimming took off 0 bases at V and 0 bases at J, with 13 bases between the two ends. CDR3 region: CASSLSLKRSSTDTQYF. Written as DNA, the CDR3 is TGTGCCAGCAGTTTATCGTTGAAGCGGAGTAGCACAGATACGCAGTATTTT.

The gene calls are TRBV2 and TRBJ2-7; no reliable D call. Deletions cut 2 bases from V and 3 bases from J, with 2 bases between. The CDR3 sequence is 11 residues long. Germline-derived CDR1 and CDR2 are SNHLY and FYNNEI. As DNA, the CDR3 is TGTGCCAGCAGTGAACTCTACGAGCAGTACTTC. This translates into CASSELYEQYF.